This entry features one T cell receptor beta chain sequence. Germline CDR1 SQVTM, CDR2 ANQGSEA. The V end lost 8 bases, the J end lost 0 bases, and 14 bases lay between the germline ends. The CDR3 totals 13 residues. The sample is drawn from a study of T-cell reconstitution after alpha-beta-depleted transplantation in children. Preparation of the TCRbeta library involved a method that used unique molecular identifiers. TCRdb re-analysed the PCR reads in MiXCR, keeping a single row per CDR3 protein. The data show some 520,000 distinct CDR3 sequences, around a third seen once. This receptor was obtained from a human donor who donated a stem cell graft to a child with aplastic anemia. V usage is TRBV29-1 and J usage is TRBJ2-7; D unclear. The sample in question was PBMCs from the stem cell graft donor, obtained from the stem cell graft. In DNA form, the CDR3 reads TGCAGCTCCCAAGGTCCAGCCTCCTACGAGCAGTACTTC. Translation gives CSSQGPASYEQYF.